This TCR beta chain was captured by sequencing in a study of OX40 agonist ivuxolimab in advanced cancers. At the level of the whole study: Ivuxolimab was a fully human IgG2 agonistic monoclonal antibody targeting the costimulatory receptor OX40 (CD134). Intravenous ivuxolimab was administered to patients every 2 weeks at six dose levels: 0.01, 0.1, 0.3, 1.5, 3 and 10 mg/kg. Among the roughly 50 dose-escalation patients, some 20 had hepatocellular carcinoma, roughly 15 melanoma, 9 renal cell carcinoma and 9 head and neck cancer. In the dose-escalation cohort, 82.7% of patients were male, and the mean age was approximately 60 years, with a range of about 20 to 79. Prior anti-PD-1, anti-PD-L1 or anti-CTLA-4 therapy was permitted, and 40% of dose-escalation patients had received checkpoint inhibitors. Partial responses occurred in three dose-escalation patients: two with cutaneous melanoma and one with hepatocellular carcinoma. The point of sequencing TCRbeta in the periphery was to test whether ivuxolimab changed TCR sequence diversity and drove clonal T-cell expansion. The monotherapy dose-escalation portion (N of about 50 patients) of the phase I ivuxolimab trial is reported in the paper. Results the study describes overall, beyond this receptor: Low levels of normalized T-cell clonal expansion were also shown by some nonresponding patients. After ivuxolimab, CD8+ T cells had more expanded clones than CD4+ T cells on average. Antigen specificity was not determined for the clonally expanded peripheral T cells. Partial responders in the 0.1-3.0 mg/kg groups had among the lowest normalized peripheral clonal expansion, especially among CD8+ T cells. Clonal expansion of both CD4+ and CD8+ blood T cells was observed from baseline to week 6 at doses 0.1 to 3.0 mg/kg.

Genomic DNA was extracted from sorted cells for sequencing of the TCRbeta CDR3 region. TCRbeta CDR3 regions were sequenced using the immunoSEQ Assay. This immuneACCESS table, as held by TCRdb, lists in-frame sequences with V and J called but not all clones. Of the missing ones, under half trace to an unresolved V gene in checked studies; the others have no known cause. The sample table lists some 80,000 clones, about 87% of them with a count of one. The top ten constitute roughly 0.54% of the sample. The trial excluded patients who had a history of autoimmune disease or who were on systemic immunosuppression. Peripheral blood for TCR sequencing was collected from all dose cohorts at baseline, on cycle 4 day 1, and on cycle 7 day 1. The samples were drawn from a first-in-human, open-label, multicenter phase I dose-escalation trial of ivuxolimab. Adults with locally advanced or metastatic head and neck squamous cell, hepatocellular, melanoma or renal cell carcinoma were enrolled in the trial. Before TCR sequencing, CD4+ T cells and CD8+ T cells from peripheral blood were sorted into separate populations.

On this clone: There is no known antigen for this receptor. No much larger clone exists at a distance of one base, and base qualities are not known.

From cysteine to phenylalanine, the CDR3 is 14 amino acids long. Only CDR3 DNA is held: 42 bases, read in frame from base 1. A distance of 13 bases separates the germline ends of V and J, which lose 5 bases and 4 bases respectively. Via the germline V gene, CDR1 is MDHEN and CDR2 SYDVKM. This TCR came from an adult with an advanced solid tumor such as melanoma, head and neck, liver or kidney cancer. Rearrangement joined TRBV28 to TRBJ2-3, with the D assignment possibly TRBD1 or TRBD2, given 5 matching bases for each. The specimen was CD4+ or CD8+ T cells sorted from blood, collected in a trial of the OX40 agonist ivuxolimab. The CDR3 protein is CASSLRGDADTQYF. The nucleotide sequence reads TGTGCCAGCAGTCTCCGGGGCGACGCAGATACGCAGTATTTT.